This T cell receptor beta chain was observed in a study of CXCR3-negative and CXCR3-positive naive CD8 T cells. General observations from the study: Surface CD5 looked about the same in the naive subsets, so the authors worked out TCR strength from TRB CDR3 properties. Naive subsets were similarly diverse, while memory CD8+ repertoires were much less diverse. CXCR3-positive naive cells had more hydrophobic TRB CDR3s than CXCR3-negative naive cells.

CDR1 is LNHNV and CDR2 is YYDKDF in the germline V gene (reference sequence). The CDR3 sequence is 16 residues long. All TRB cDNA libraries came from 5' RACE performed with UMI labels. TCRdb processed the 5' RACE reads again and assigns one entry to each CDR3 protein, with no DNA. This repertoire includes around 150,000 distinct CDR3 sequences. Regarding this clonotype: Its target is not known.

The sequencing sample was made of naive CXCR3+ CD8+ T cells from blood. This sample's subset: CD45RO-CCR7+CD27+CD95- naive CD8+ T cells expressing CXCR3 (TNR3+). This chain joins TRBV15 and TRBJ1-2; TCRdb names TRBD1, which stays unverified in the absence of DNA. The sequence was obtained from a human donor in good health. Some clones in this sample may be carry-over from other donors' samples. The CDR3 spells CATSRAGQVASGGYTF. Together with reference TRBV15 and TRBJ1-2, the CDR3 gives the full variable domain: DAMVIQNPRYQVTQFGKPVTLSCSQTLNHNVMYWYQQKSSQAPKLLFHYYDKDFNNEADTPDNFQSRRPNTSFCFLDIRSPGLGDTAMYLCATSRAGQVASGGYTFGSGTRLTVV.